The clone carrying this TCR beta chain was detected a few times. The ends lost 3 bases at V and 3 bases at J; junction bases unmatched: 4. Germline V CDR1 and CDR2: LGHNA, YSLEER. The CDR3 runs to 15 residues. The data belong to a study of blood T cell repertoires in COVID-19. The overall study: The United States, Italy and Spain supplied acute and convalescent COVID-19 samples.

Assay: immunoSEQ multiplex PCR; the TCRdb copy retains only in-frame clones and omits some. Here the sample spans around 170,000 clones, about nine tenths being singletons. The sample taken for sequencing was peripheral blood. The receptor was derived from a man aged 55-75 years with acute or convalescent COVID-19. V gene TRBV4-3 combines with J gene TRBJ1-2, with 10 bases matching TRBD1. CDR3 nucleotides: TGCGCCAGCAGCCAGCGGACAGGGGGAGACTATGGCTACACCTTC. Its translation: CASSQRTGGDYGYTF.